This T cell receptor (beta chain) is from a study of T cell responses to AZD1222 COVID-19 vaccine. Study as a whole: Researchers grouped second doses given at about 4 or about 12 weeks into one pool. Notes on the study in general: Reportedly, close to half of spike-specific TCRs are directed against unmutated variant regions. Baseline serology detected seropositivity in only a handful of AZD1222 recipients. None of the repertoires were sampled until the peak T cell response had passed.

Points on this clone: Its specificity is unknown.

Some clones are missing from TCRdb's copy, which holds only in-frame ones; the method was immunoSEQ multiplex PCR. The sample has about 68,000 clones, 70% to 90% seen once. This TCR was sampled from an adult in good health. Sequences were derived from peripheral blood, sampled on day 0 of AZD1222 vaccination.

CDR3 nucleotides: TGTGCCAGCAGTTCGGGCAGGGTGGACGAGCAGTACTTC. Translation gives CASSSGRVDEQYF. The chain joins TRBV28 to TRBJ2-7; weak D call: TRBD1 (5 bases). Germline V lookup: CDR1 MDHEN, CDR2 SYDVKM. Trimming shortened V by 4 bases and J by 5 bases, and 12 bases separated the two germline ends. This CDR3 has 13 residues.